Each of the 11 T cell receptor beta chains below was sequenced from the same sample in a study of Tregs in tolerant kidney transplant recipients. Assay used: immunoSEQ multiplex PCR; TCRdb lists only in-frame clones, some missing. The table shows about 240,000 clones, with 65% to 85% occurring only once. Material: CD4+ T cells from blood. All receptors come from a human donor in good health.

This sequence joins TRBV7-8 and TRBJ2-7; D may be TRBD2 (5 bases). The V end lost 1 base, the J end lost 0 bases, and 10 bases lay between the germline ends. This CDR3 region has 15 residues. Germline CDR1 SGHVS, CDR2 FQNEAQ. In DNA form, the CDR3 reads TGTGCCAGCAGCTTAGGACTAAGGAGCTCCTACGAGCAGTACTTC. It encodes CASSLGLRSSYEQYF.

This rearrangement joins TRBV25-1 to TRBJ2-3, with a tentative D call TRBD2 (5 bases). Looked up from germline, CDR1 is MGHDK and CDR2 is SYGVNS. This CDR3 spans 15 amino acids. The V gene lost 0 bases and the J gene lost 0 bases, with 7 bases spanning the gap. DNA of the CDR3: TGTGCCAGCAGTGAATATCGGACTAGCACAGATACGCAGTATTTT. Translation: CASSEYRTSTDTQYF.

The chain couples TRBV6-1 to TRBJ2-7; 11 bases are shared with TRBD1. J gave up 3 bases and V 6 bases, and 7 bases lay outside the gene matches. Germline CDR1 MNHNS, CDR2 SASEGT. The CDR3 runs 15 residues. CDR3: CASRRTGGDYYEQYF. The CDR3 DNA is TGTGCCAGCAGGCGGACAGGGGGCGATTACTACGAGCAGTACTTC.

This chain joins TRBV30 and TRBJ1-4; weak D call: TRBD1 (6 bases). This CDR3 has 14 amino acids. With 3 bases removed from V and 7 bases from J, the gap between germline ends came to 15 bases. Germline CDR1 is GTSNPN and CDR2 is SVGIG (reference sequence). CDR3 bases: TGTGCCTGGAGCCCCGGGAGGGGGACTGAAAAACTGTTTTTT. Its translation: CAWSPGRGTEKLFF.

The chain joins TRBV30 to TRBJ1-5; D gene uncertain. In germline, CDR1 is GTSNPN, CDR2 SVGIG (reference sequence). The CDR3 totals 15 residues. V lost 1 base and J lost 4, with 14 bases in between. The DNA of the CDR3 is TGTGCCTGGAGTGCTAGACTGTCTCAAAATCAGCCCCAGCATTTT. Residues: CAWSARLSQNQPQHF.

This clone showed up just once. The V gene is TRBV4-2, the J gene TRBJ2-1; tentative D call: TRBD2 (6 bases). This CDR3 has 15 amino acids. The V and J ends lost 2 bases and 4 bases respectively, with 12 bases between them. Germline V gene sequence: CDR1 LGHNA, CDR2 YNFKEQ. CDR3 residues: CASSQLASAYNEQFF. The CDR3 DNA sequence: TGTGCCAGCAGCCAACTGGCTAGCGCATACAATGAGCAGTTCTTC.

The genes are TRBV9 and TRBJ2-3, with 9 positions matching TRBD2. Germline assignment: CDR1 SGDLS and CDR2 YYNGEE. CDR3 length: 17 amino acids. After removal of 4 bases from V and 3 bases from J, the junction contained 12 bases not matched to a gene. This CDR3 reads CASSTPRAGGWTDTQYF. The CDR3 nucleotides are TGTGCCAGCAGCACGCCCAGGGCGGGGGGGTGGACAGATACGCAGTATTTT.

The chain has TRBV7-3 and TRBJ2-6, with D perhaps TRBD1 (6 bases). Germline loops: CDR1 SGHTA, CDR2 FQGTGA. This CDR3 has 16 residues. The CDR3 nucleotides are TGTGCATTACAGGGTTCCCGGAGCTCTGGGGCCAACGTCCTGACTTTC. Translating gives CALQGSRSSGANVLTF. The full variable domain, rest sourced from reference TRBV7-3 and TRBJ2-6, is GAGVSQTPSNKVTEKGKYVELRCDPISGHTALYWYRQSLGQGPEFLIYFQGTGAADDSGLPNDRFFAVRPEGSVSTLKIQRTERGDSAVYLCALQGSRSSGANVLTFGAGSRLTVL.

CDR3 amino acids: CASSLEPGQDEQYF. The CDR3 nucleotides read TGCGCCAGCAGCTTGGAGCCAGGGCAAGACGAGCAGTACTTC. This sequence joins TRBV5-1 and TRBJ2-7; a possible D gene is TRBD1 (5 bases). The CDR3 spans 14 residues. Trimming shortened V by 0 bases and J by 5 bases, and 12 bases separated the two germline ends. Germline CDR1 is SGHRS and CDR2 is YFSETQ. Together with reference TRBV5-1 and TRBJ2-7, the CDR3 gives the full variable domain: KAGVTQTPRYLIKTRGQQVTLSCSPISGHRSVSWYQQTPGQGLQFLFEYFSETQRNKGNFPGRFSGRQFSNSRSEMNVSTLELGDSALYLCASSLEPGQDEQYFGPGTRLTVT.

CDR3 bases: TGTGCCAGCAGCCCCCAGGAGGGGGCGGTTGAAAAACTGTTTTTT. This sequence encodes CASSPQEGAVEKLFF. The chain combines TRBV9 with TRBJ1-4; 7 bases line up with TRBD1. In germline, CDR1 is SGDLS, CDR2 YYNGEE. CDR3 length equals 15 residues. The V segment lost 4 bases and the J segment 7 bases; nucleotides outside the gene matches: 10.

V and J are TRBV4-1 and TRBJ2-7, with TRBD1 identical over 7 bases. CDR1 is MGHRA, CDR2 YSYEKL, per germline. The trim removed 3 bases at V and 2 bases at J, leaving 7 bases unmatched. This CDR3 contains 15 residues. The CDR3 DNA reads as TGCGCCAGCAGCCAGCCAGGGACAGACCCCTACGAGCAGTACTTC. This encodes CASSQPGTDPYEQYF.